The T cell receptor beta chain under discussion was sequenced for a study of T cell changes during pregnancy in multiple sclerosis (dated by TCRdb to the late 2010s). Regarding the study in general: The study looked at changes in the T cell repertoire across pregnancy in women with multiple sclerosis.

Receptor libraries were prepared by the immunoSEQ multiplex PCR assay. TCRdb took over this immuneACCESS table, retaining in-frame rearrangements with V and J assigned. Such tables are incomplete; in checked studies, under half of the missing clones stem from an unresolved V gene, and the remainder is unexplained. For this sample the table gives 73,000 or so clones, of which about 90% were detected only once. 0.86% of the sample is in the top ten clones. Note on this clone: Its target antigen remains unknown. No base quality values were provided; no much bigger clone lies one nucleotide off.

At the junction V is shortened by 4 bases and J by 4 bases; bases outside the gene matches: 6. Including cysteine and phenylalanine, the CDR3 has 15 amino acids. This entry keeps only the CDR3 DNA: 45 bases, framed from base 1. Sequences SGHRS (CDR1) and YFSETQ (CDR2) are obtained from the germline V gene. Sequences were derived from peripheral blood, sampled in the second trimester of pregnancy. The V and J segments used are TRBV5-1 and TRBJ1-2, and 11 bases in between align with TRBD1. This receptor was identified in a female donor with multiple sclerosis, enrolled in a pregnancy study. The DNA sequence follows: TGCGCCAGCAGCCCAGGACAGGGGGCCCTCTATGGCTACACCTTC. The resulting protein is CASSPGQGALYGYTF. The full variable domain, completed from the reference TRBV5-1 and TRBJ1-2 proteins outside the CDR3, reads KAGVTQTPRYLIKTRGQQVTLSCSPISGHRSVSWYQQTPGQGLQFLFEYFSETQRNKGNFPGRFSGRQFSNSRSEMNVSTLELGDSALYLCASSPGQGALYGYTFGSGTRLTVV.